This is a list of T cell receptor beta chains from one sample in a study of blood T cell repertoires in COVID-19. Measured with immunoSEQ multiplex PCR; TCRdb has only the in-frame clones, and not every one. This table holds some 190,000 clones, around 83% found once. The sequencing sample was made of peripheral blood. These receptors all come from an older woman with acute or convalescent COVID-19. CDR3s leave out the opening cysteine and the closing phenylalanine or tryptophan.

j_gene: TRBJ1-3
v_gene: TRBV7-2
CDR3aa: ASSTDAGNTIY

j_gene: TRBJ1-5
v_gene: TRBV7-9
CDR3aa: ASSTTTGDQPQH

j_gene: TRBJ1-6
v_gene: TRBV6-5
CDR3aa: ASGDRGSYNSPLH

j_gene: TRBJ1-5
v_gene: TRBV3-1/TRBV3-2
CDR3aa: ASSEIDTQPQH

j_gene: TRBJ1-2
v_gene: TRBV20-1
CDR3aa: SASDRADYGYT

j_gene: TRBJ2-3
v_gene: TRBV3-1/TRBV3-2
CDR3aa: ASSRLLPPMADTQY

j_gene: TRBJ1-1
v_gene: TRBV5-1
CDR3aa: ASSLLPGQGKTEAF

j_gene: TRBJ2-5
v_gene: TRBV7-9
CDR3aa: ASSDPGSGTQY

j_gene: TRBJ2-3
v_gene: TRBV6-5
CDR3aa: ASRGLSTDTQY

j_gene: TRBJ1-1
v_gene: TRBV19
CDR3aa: ASSRGQGAVEAF

j_gene: TRBJ1-1
v_gene: TRBV5-1
CDR3aa: ASSTDTYMNTEAF

j_gene: TRBJ2-5
v_gene: TRBV6-5
CDR3aa: ASKLAGVETQY

j_gene: TRBJ2-3
v_gene: TRBV2
CDR3aa: ASSALAGGTDTQY

j_gene: TRBJ2-2
v_gene: TRBV6-5
CDR3aa: ASPGQGSNTGELF

j_gene: TRBJ2-5
v_gene: TRBV5-8
CDR3aa: ASSLVGLALQETQY

j_gene: TRBJ2-3
v_gene: TRBV5-4
CDR3aa: ASSIAADTQY

j_gene: TRBJ2-7
v_gene: TRBV29-1
CDR3aa: SVDDRVNEQY

j_gene: TRBJ1-5
v_gene: TRBV7-8
CDR3aa: ASSLSGNNQPQH

j_gene: TRBJ2-3
v_gene: TRBV18
CDR3aa: ASSPQHGGAGDTQY

j_gene: TRBJ2-3
v_gene: TRBV7-9
CDR3aa: ASSPGRSGSASTDTQY

j_gene: TRBJ2-4
v_gene: TRBV12-3/TRBV12-4
CDR3aa: ASSSPPINIQY

j_gene: TRBJ1-5
v_gene: TRBV12-2
CDR3aa: ASRHADDRGNQPQH

j_gene: TRBJ2-5
v_gene: TRBV5-4
CDR3aa: ASSPERHETQY

j_gene: TRBJ2-1
v_gene: TRBV7-9
CDR3aa: ASSHGTGAF

j_gene: TRBJ2-1
v_gene: TRBV5-1
CDR3aa: ASSPWTAIEQF

j_gene: TRBJ2-7
v_gene: TRBV28
CDR3aa: ASTPLGSGRRYEQY

j_gene: TRBJ1-2
v_gene: TRBV5-5
CDR3aa: ASSLAEYGYT

j_gene: TRBJ2-1
v_gene: TRBV9
CDR3aa: ASSDSGSSYNEQF

j_gene: TRBJ1-5
v_gene: TRBV3-1/TRBV3-2
CDR3aa: ASSQGGGTWQPQH